What follows are 31 T cell receptor beta chains derived from one specimen sequenced in a study of identical twins. TCRdb processed the 5' RACE reads anew with MiXCR; each CDR3 protein has one entry. In the table there are hundreds of thousands of distinct CDR3 sequences, about 18% of which are singletons. These records were also assigned to another study, of T cells expressing NK-cell markers.

The sequenced sample was PBMCs. The receptors shown here come from a woman under 30 in good health.

This clonotype occurred a few times. V gene TRBV11-2 combines with J gene TRBJ2-3; the D gene could be TRBD1 or TRBD2 (7 bases each). Germline CDR1 reads SGHAT; CDR2 reads FQNNGV. V lost 0 bases, J lost 2 bases, and 21 bases lay in between. The CDR3 covers 19 residues. The CDR3 is CASSLEGSLGGGHTDTQYF. CDR3 nucleotide sequence: TGTGCCAGCAGCTTAGAGGGCTCTTTGGGAGGGGGCCACACAGATACGCAGTATTTT.

The rearrangement links TRBV12-3 or TRBV12-4 to TRBJ2-3, with D possibly TRBD1 on 5 matching bases. V lost 6 bases, J lost 1 base, and 11 bases lay in between. This CDR3 has 14 residues. The CDR3 nucleotides are TGTGCCAGCAGGACGGGCAGGGGCACAGATACGCAGTATTTT. As protein: CASRTGRGTDTQYF.

This clonotype was observed a few times. The genes are TRBV7-2 and TRBJ1-4; no reliable D call. The CDR3 is 15 residues long. Between the trimmed V and J ends, which lost 4 bases and 0 bases, there was a span of 9 bases. CDR1 and CDR2 from the germline V gene are SGHTA and FQGNSA. The CDR3: CASSSHGTTNEKLFF. For the CDR3, the DNA is TGTGCCAGCAGCTCCCATGGGACAACTAATGAAAAACTGTTTTTT. Looking up the rest from reference TRBV7-2 and TRBJ1-4 gives the full variable domain: GAGVSQSPSNKVTEKGKDVELRCDPISGHTALYWYRQSLGQGLEFLIYFQGNSAPDKSGLPSDRFSAERTGGSVSTLTIQRTQQEDSAVYLCASSSHGTTNEKLFFGSGTQLSVL.

The chain recombines TRBV5-1 with TRBJ1-4, with 10 bases that match TRBD1. CDR1 and CDR2 (germline): SGHRS, YFSETQ. This CDR3 has 14 residues. With 4 bases clipped from V and 5 bases from J, the junction kept 2 bases outside the gene matches. The CDR3 DNA reads TGCGCCAGCAGCACGGGACAGGGGAATGAAAAACTGTTTTTT. Translation: CASSTGQGNEKLFF.

The chain joins TRBV28 to TRBJ1-2; no reliable D call. The V and J ends lost 2 bases and 2 bases respectively, with 9 bases between them. Germline assignment: CDR1 MDHEN and CDR2 SYDVKM. The CDR3 runs 14 residues. The CDR3 protein is CASSLHGENYGYTF. CDR3 DNA sequence: TGTGCCAGCAGTTTACACGGAGAGAACTATGGCTACACCTTC.

V and J are TRBV12-3 or TRBV12-4 and TRBJ1-4; D gene ambiguous. V shed 6 bases and J shed 3 bases, with 23 bases lying between them. This CDR3 is built from 18 residues. CDR3 bases: TGTGCCAGCAGCTCCCCGAGGCGGGGTTTGAAAGCTAATGAAAAACTGTTTTTT. This gives the protein CASSSPRRGLKANEKLFF.

The chain has TRBV7-3 and TRBJ2-3; D is perhaps TRBD1 (5 bases). V lost 3 bases and J 5 bases, leaving 9 bases between the germline ends. This CDR3 has 13 amino acids. Germline CDR1 is SGHTA and CDR2 is FQGTGA. CDR3 protein: CASSFTGEDTQYF. The CDR3 bases are TGTGCCAGCAGCTTTACAGGAGAAGATACGCAGTATTTT.

This clonotype has only a few counts. The rearrangement joins TRBV20-1 to TRBJ2-1; D is unresolved. The CDR3 runs to 15 residues. Germline V gene lookup returns CDR1 DFQATT and CDR2 SNEGSKA (reference sequence). Trimming stripped 0 bases from V and 0 bases from J, with 9 bases between. The chain's CDR3 is CSARDHVSSYNEQFF. The CDR3 bases are TGCAGTGCTAGAGACCACGTGAGCTCCTACAATGAGCAGTTCTTC.

The V gene is TRBV28, the J gene TRBJ2-1, with 7 bases fitting TRBD2. Germline V gene sequence: CDR1 MDHEN, CDR2 SYDVKM. This CDR3 comprises 17 residues. V trimming: 6 bases; J trimming: 7 bases; junction bases outside the gene matches: 18. CDR3 sequence (DNA): TGTGCCAGCAGACCCCTTTCCCCTAGCGGAACGTCTAATGAGCAGTTCTTC. As protein: CASRPLSPSGTSNEQFF. Full variable domain (remainder filled in from reference TRBV28 and TRBJ2-1): DVKVTQSSRYLVKRTGEKVFLECVQDMDHENMFWYRQDPGLGLRLIYFSYDVKMKEKGDIPEGYSVSREKKERFSLILESASTNQTSMYLCASRPLSPSGTSNEQFFGPGTRLTVL.

This clonotype was detected a few times. The rearrangement links TRBV5-1 to TRBJ2-5; tentatively, D is TRBD1 or TRBD2 (5 bases each). The CDR3 is 16 residues long. V lost 4 bases and J 5 bases, leaving 21 bases between the germline ends. Looked up from germline, CDR1 is SGHRS and CDR2 is YFSETQ. CDR3 in amino acids: CASSQSTGAIAETQYF. The DNA for the CDR3 is TGCGCCAGCAGCCAATCAACCGGGGCCATAGCGGAGACCCAGTACTTC.

A few counts support this clonotype. The chain employs TRBV20-1 and TRBJ1-5; no clear D. Germline assignment: CDR1 DFQATT and CDR2 SNEGSKA (reference sequence). V lost 1 base and J 3 bases, leaving 7 bases between the germline ends. The length of the CDR3 is 13 residues. The CDR3 here is CSARGDLNQPQHF. The CDR3, as DNA: TGCAGTGCTAGAGGGGATCTCAATCAGCCCCAGCATTTT.

This clonotype was seen a handful of times. The CDR3 DNA sequence: TGTGCCAGCAGACCCTCGACAGGGGCAGCCTACGAGCAGTACTTC. Translated: CASRPSTGAAYEQYF. The chain is built from TRBV6-1 and TRBJ2-7, with 8 bases fitting TRBD1. Germline trimming cut 6 bases from V and 2 bases from J; bases unmatched to any gene: 9. CDR1 and CDR2 from the germline V gene are MNHNS and SASEGT. This CDR3 is built from 15 residues.

The chain is built from TRBV5-1 and TRBJ2-1; the match to TRBD2 covers 12 bases. Germline loops: CDR1 SGHRS, CDR2 YFSETQ. J lost 8 bases, V lost 0 bases, and 6 bases had no gene match. This CDR3 is built from 16 residues. As DNA, the CDR3 is TGCGCCAGCAGCTTGGCCCCTAGCGGGGGGGTCTATGAGCAGTTCTTC. It encodes CASSLAPSGGVYEQFF. The variable domain in full, with the rest retrieved from reference TRBV5-1 and TRBJ2-1, is KAGVTQTPRYLIKTRGQQVTLSCSPISGHRSVSWYQQTPGQGLQFLFEYFSETQRNKGNFPGRFSGRQFSNSRSEMNVSTLELGDSALYLCASSLAPSGGVYEQFFGPGTRLTVL.

This rearrangement joins TRBV6-1 to TRBJ2-2; 10 bases map to TRBD2. This CDR3 has 14 amino acids. V gave up 6 bases and J gave up 8 bases; unmatched junction bases: 6. From germline, CDR1 is MNHNS and CDR2 SASEGT. CDR3 sequence (DNA): TGTGCCAGCAGGCTAGCGGGAGAAGTGGGGGAGCTGTTTTTT. Encoded protein: CASRLAGEVGELFF.

This clonotype was recorded a few times. This chain connects TRBV2 to TRBJ2-5; no firm D call. The V end was cut by 6 bases, the J end by 1 base, with 12 bases between. CDR1 is SNHLY, CDR2 FYNNEI, per germline. The length of the CDR3 is 14 residues. CDR3 sequence: CASSSSGFQETQYF. CDR3 DNA: TGTGCCAGCAGCTCCTCCGGCTTCCAAGAGACCCAGTACTTC. Based on the CDR3 plus reference TRBV2 and TRBJ2-5, the full variable domain is EPEVTQTPSHQVTQMGQEVILRCVPISNHLYFYWYRQILGQKVEFLVSFYNNEISEKSEIFDDQFSVERPDGSNFTLKIRSTKLEDSAMYFCASSSSGFQETQYFGPGTRLLVL.

This clonotype has only a few counts. This chain connects TRBV11-3 to TRBJ2-7, with 7 bases identical to TRBD2. This CDR3 has 15 residues. Germline V gives CDR1 SGHNT, CDR2 YENEEA. The ends lost 4 bases at V and 0 bases at J; junction bases unmatched: 6. CDR3 in DNA: TGTGCCAGCAGCTCTGGACTAGACCCCTCCTACGAGCAGTACTTC. This sequence encodes CASSSGLDPSYEQYF.

The chain joins TRBV24-1 to TRBJ2-2; D perhaps matches TRBD1 (5 bases). The CDR3 sequence is 15 residues long. Germline CDR1 is KGHDR and CDR2 is SFDVKD. Trimming cost V 3 bases and J 5 bases, with 12 bases left between them. CDR3 nucleotides: TGTGCCACCAGTGATAGGAACAGGCGAACCGGGGAGCTGTTTTTT. Translating gives CATSDRNRRTGELFF.

The gene calls are TRBV7-8 and TRBJ2-4; D possibly matches TRBD1 or TRBD2 (6 bases each). The germline V and J ends were trimmed by 5 bases and 0 bases, with 14 bases remaining between them. The CDR3 spans 16 residues. The V gene's germline CDR1 is SGHVS and CDR2 FQNEAQ. CDR3 protein: CASSAGGLGAKNIQYF. As DNA, the CDR3 is TGTGCCAGCAGCGCCGGGGGCCTGGGAGCCAAAAACATTCAGTACTTC. The full variable domain, in which reference TRBV7-8 and TRBJ2-4 provide the parts outside the CDR3, is GAGVSQSPRYKVAKRGQDVALRCDPISGHVSLFWYQQALGQGPEFLTYFQNEAQLDKSGLPSDRFFAERPEGSVSTLKIQRTQQEDSAVYLCASSAGGLGAKNIQYFGAGTRLSVL.

The CDR3 bases are TGCGCCAGCAGTGTCGCGGGGGCGAACACTGAAGCTTTCTTT. Its translation is CASSVAGANTEAFF. The chain couples TRBV10-2 to TRBJ1-1, with TRBD1 as a possible D gene (6 bases). Trimming cost V 4 bases and J 1 base, with 10 bases left between them. This CDR3 comprises 14 residues. Per germline, CDR1 WSHSY and CDR2 SAAADI.

This clonotype was found many times. The rearrangement joins TRBV5-8 to TRBJ2-1; 14 nucleotides line up with TRBD2. Germline CDR1 reads SGHTS; CDR2 reads YDEGEE. V gave up 5 bases and J gave up 3 bases; unmatched junction bases: 1. The CDR3 has 15 residues. CDR3 in amino acids: CASRGTSGGYNEQFF. As DNA, the CDR3 is TGTGCCAGCAGGGGGACTAGCGGGGGCTACAATGAGCAGTTCTTC.

The genes are TRBV29-1 and TRBJ2-5; 11 bases match TRBD1. J lost 7 bases, V lost 2 bases, and 6 bases had no gene match. From germline, CDR1 is SQVTM and CDR2 ANQGSEA. The CDR3 has 14 residues. CDR3 DNA: TGCAGCGTTGAAAGGGACAGGGGGGTTTGGACCCAGTACTTC. This gives the protein CSVERDRGVWTQYF.

This clonotype was detected only a few times. V usage is TRBV20-1 and J usage is TRBJ1-1; TRBD1 is a possible D gene (5 bases). The germline V and J ends were trimmed by 5 bases and 0 bases, with 16 bases remaining between them. Germline CDR1 and CDR2: DFQATT and SNEGSKA (reference sequence). CDR3 length: 15 amino acids. The CDR3 nucleotides read TGCAGTGCTGGGGCCAGAGGGTACATGAACACTGAAGCTTTCTTT. Encoded protein: CSAGARGYMNTEAFF.

V gene TRBV4-1 combines with J gene TRBJ2-1, with D unclear. The CDR3 covers 11 residues. Germline V CDR1 and CDR2: MGHRA, YSYEKL. V dropped 0 bases and J dropped 9 bases, with 3 bases sitting between them. CDR3 region: CASSQDLEQFF. CDR3 in DNA: TGCGCCAGCAGCCAAGATCTTGAGCAGTTCTTC.

This clonotype has only a few counts. V gene TRBV20-1 combines with J gene TRBJ2-3; 12 nucleotides line up with TRBD2. Germline V CDR1 and CDR2: DFQATT, SNEGSKA (reference sequence). V gave up 5 bases and J gave up 1 base; unmatched junction bases: 4. The CDR3 has 15 amino acids. CDR3 sequence: CSAARLAGGTDTQYF. DNA for the CDR3: TGCAGTGCTGCACGACTAGCGGGGGGCACAGATACGCAGTATTTT.

V is TRBV2 and J is TRBJ2-2; 7 positions agree with TRBD1. The CDR3 runs to 16 residues. The germline V gene has CDR1 SNHLY and CDR2 FYNNEI. J gave up 5 bases and V 6 bases, and 12 bases lay outside the gene matches. Written as DNA, the CDR3 is TGTGCCAGCAGACTAGGGGGCGTCGACCGAACCGGGGAGCTGTTTTTT. Encoded protein: CASRLGGVDRTGELFF.

The genes are TRBV7-6 and TRBJ2-1; 9 positions match TRBD2. Trimming removed 3 bases from V and 6 bases from J; junction bases left unmatched: 9. This CDR3 is built from 16 residues. Germline CDR1 SGHVS, CDR2 FNYEAQ. CDR3 bases: TGTGCCAGCAGCTTGGAGACTAGCGGAGCTCGCAATGAGCAGTTCTTC. Translation: CASSLETSGARNEQFF.

This clonotype has more than one count but fewer than ten. This chain connects TRBV7-2 to TRBJ1-5; D uncertain. Between the trimmed V and J ends, which lost 1 base and 0 bases, there was a span of 10 bases. Germline loops: CDR1 SGHTA, CDR2 FQGNSA. There are 16 residues in the CDR3. The DNA for the CDR3 is TGTGCCAGCAGCTTAGGTGGAGGATTTAGCAATCAGCCCCAGCATTTT. Protein: CASSLGGGFSNQPQHF.

V usage is TRBV6-1 and J usage is TRBJ1-5; no clear D gene. The V end was cut by 7 bases, the J end by 4 bases, with 8 bases between. CDR3 length: 12 residues. Germline V gene sequence: CDR1 MNHNS, CDR2 SASEGT. Written as DNA, the CDR3 is TGTGCCAGCACCTTCCTTAATCAGCCCCAGCATTTT. Residues: CASTFLNQPQHF.

The chain links TRBV12-3 or TRBV12-4 to TRBJ2-7; either TRBD1 or TRBD2 may supply D (5 bases each). Trimming left V 5 bases short and J 7 bases short, with 9 bases between. The CDR3 totals 11 residues. The CDR3, as DNA: TGTGCCAGCAGTCCCGAGGGGGAGCAGTACTTC. Its translation: CASSPEGEQYF.

This clonotype occurred a few times. The rearrangement links TRBV7-8 to TRBJ2-7; maybe TRBD1 (5 bases). The CDR3 has 15 amino acids. From germline, CDR1 is SGHVS and CDR2 FQNEAQ. Between the trimmed V and J ends, which lost 2 bases and 1 base, there was a span of 12 bases. The CDR3 protein is CASSLRGSGSYEQYF. The CDR3 bases are TGTGCCAGCAGCTTAAGGGGCTCGGGTTCCTACGAGCAGTACTTC.

The rearrangement joins TRBV2 to TRBJ2-1; 10 nucleotides match TRBD2. After removal of 1 base from V and 14 bases from J, the junction contained 11 bases not matched to a gene. The CDR3 runs to 15 residues. CDR1 and CDR2 (germline): SNHLY, FYNNEI. Here the CDR3 DNA reads TGTGCCAGCAGTGAAGGGTCCGGAGCGGGGGGGAAAGAGTTCTTC. Its protein product is CASSEGSGAGGKEFF.